A selection of T cell receptor beta chains follows, all from one sample in a study of graft-versus-host responses after intestinal transplantation. Method: immunoSEQ multiplex PCR; TCRdb's copy keeps in-frame clones and lacks some. Of about 8,200 clones listed, 30% were seen once; the top ten hold 5.7%. The source material was alloreactive CD4+ T cells from a mixed lymphocyte reaction culture, sampled before intestinal transplant. These receptors were obtained from a human patient who received an intestinal transplant. CDR3s include the opening cysteine and the closing phenylalanine or tryptophan.

len	v_gene	j_gene	CDR3aa
12	TRBV29-1	TRBJ1-1	CSADRGLTEAFF
16	TRBV6-5	TRBJ1-6	CASSYSTGADNSPLHF
14	TRBV21-1	TRBJ2-1	CASSNPSGSNEQFF
16	TRBV19	TRBJ2-1	CASSPTSGGPYNEQFF
14	TRBV5-1	TRBJ1-4	CASKRGTGVEKLFF
16	TRBV19	TRBJ2-3	CASSTSAGVTTDTQYF
15	TRBV4-1	TRBJ2-1	CASSPRDRVNNEQFF
14	TRBV28	TRBJ1-3	CASSLSAGGNTIYF
20	TRBV14	TRBJ2-3	CASSQDKVAGVFPSTDTQYF
14	TRBV10-3	TRBJ2-1	CAISGQDGGNEQFF
12	TRBV15	TRBJ2-3	CATSRARDTQYF
15	TRBV11-2	TRBJ2-5	CASSILAAVGETQYF
14	TRBV28	TRBJ2-1	CASSTGGPYNEQFF
15	TRBV27	TRBJ2-3	CASRAGSARTDTQYF